This is a list of T cell receptor beta chains from one sample in a study of cytomegalovirus exposure and HLA in healthy donors. The repertoire was sequenced with immunoSEQ multiplex PCR; TCRdb's copy has only in-frame clones and lacks some. The table lists hundreds of thousands of clones, around 80% of them singletons. Material for sequencing was PBMCs. These receptor sequences come from a boy aged 5-17 years in good health and CMV-seronegative. Both conserved end residues are part of each CDR3. The D gene is left open where the match is weak. Expanded clones get a size class; other rows say once, few or many, or leave the size out.

J gene: TRBJ1-1; V gene: TRBV9; clone size: .; D gene: TRBD1; CDR3 protein: CASSTRQGPFTGAFF; CDR3 DNA: TGTGCCAGCAGCACCCGACAGGGACCCTTTACCGGAGCTTTCTTT
J gene: TRBJ2-7; V gene: TRBV5-6; clone size: few; D gene: TRBD1; CDR3 protein: CASSTYRTGSSYEQYF; CDR3 DNA: TGTGCCAGCAGCACTTACCGGACAGGGAGCTCCTACGAGCAGTACTTC
J gene: TRBJ1-6; V gene: TRBV2; clone size: .; D gene: TRBD1; CDR3 protein: CASSETWDRGKSPLHF; CDR3 DNA: TGTGCCAGCAGTGAAACTTGGGACAGGGGTAAGTCACCCCTCCACTTT
J gene: TRBJ2-3; V gene: TRBV5-6; clone size: few; D gene: TRBD2; CDR3 protein: CASSGRGGERVTDTQYF; CDR3 DNA: TGTGCCAGCAGCGGGCGTGGGGGGGAACGGGTCACAGATACGCAGTATTTT
J gene: TRBJ1-4; V gene: TRBV30; clone size: .; D gene: .; CDR3 protein: CAWMRQGGEKLFF; CDR3 DNA: TGTGCCTGGATGCGGCAGGGAGGAGAAAAACTGTTTTTT
J gene: TRBJ2-7; V gene: TRBV30; clone size: .; D gene: TRBD2; CDR3 protein: CAWRPGLAGDSLGLYEQYF; CDR3 DNA: TGTGCCTGGAGACCCGGCCTAGCGGGCGATTCCTTGGGGCTTTACGAGCAGTACTTC
J gene: TRBJ2-3; V gene: TRBV30; clone size: .; D gene: TRBD2; CDR3 protein: CAWGRQREADTQYF; CDR3 DNA: TGTGCCTGGGGACGTCAGCGGGAAGCAGATACGCAGTATTTT
J gene: TRBJ2-5; V gene: TRBV7-8; clone size: .; D gene: TRBD2; CDR3 protein: CASSSGLAGRQQYF; CDR3 DNA: TGTGCCAGCAGCTCCGGACTAGCGGGAAGGCAGCAGTACTTC
J gene: TRBJ1-4; V gene: TRBV11-2; clone size: .; D gene: TRBD1; CDR3 protein: CASSLAGGLFF; CDR3 DNA: TGTGCCAGCAGCTTAGCAGGGGGACTGTTTTTT
J gene: TRBJ2-1; V gene: TRBV15; clone size: .; D gene: TRBD1; CDR3 protein: CATSRPDRAGSNEQFF; CDR3 DNA: TGTGCCACCAGCAGGCCTGACAGGGCTGGTTCTAATGAGCAGTTCTTC
J gene: TRBJ1-5; V gene: TRBV11-2; clone size: .; D gene: .; CDR3 protein: CASSLEGRDQPQHF; CDR3 DNA: TGTGCCAGCAGCTTAGAAGGCAGGGATCAGCCCCAGCATTTT
J gene: TRBJ2-3; V gene: TRBV27; clone size: .; D gene: TRBD1; CDR3 protein: CASSIQGPSPDTQYF; CDR3 DNA: TGTGCCAGCAGTATACAGGGGCCAAGCCCAGATACGCAGTATTTT
J gene: TRBJ2-1; V gene: TRBV15; clone size: .; D gene: TRBD2; CDR3 protein: CATSRDRPSGSKGHEQFF; CDR3 DNA: TGTGCCACCAGCAGAGATAGGCCCAGCGGGAGTAAGGGCCATGAGCAGTTCTTC
J gene: TRBJ2-3; V gene: TRBV11-3; clone size: .; D gene: TRBD1; CDR3 protein: CASRRTGSVDTQYF; CDR3 DNA: TGTGCCAGCAGAAGGACAGGCTCCGTGGATACGCAGTATTTT
J gene: TRBJ2-3; V gene: TRBV5-1; clone size: .; D gene: TRBD2; CDR3 protein: CASSLGSVLAGFSDTQYF; CDR3 DNA: TGCGCCAGCAGCTTGGGATCGGTTCTAGCGGGATTTTCAGATACGCAGTATTTT
J gene: TRBJ2-7; V gene: TRBV6-1; clone size: .; D gene: TRBD1; CDR3 protein: CASSEDIGTGNYEQYF; CDR3 DNA: TGTGCCAGCAGTGAAGACATCGGGACAGGCAACTACGAGCAGTACTTC
J gene: TRBJ1-1; V gene: TRBV6-1; clone size: .; D gene: .; CDR3 protein: CASSFNWRDTEAFF; CDR3 DNA: TGTGCCAGCAGTTTCAACTGGAGGGATACTGAAGCTTTCTTT
J gene: TRBJ1-5; V gene: TRBV19; clone size: .; D gene: .; CDR3 protein: CASMGQGNQPQHF; CDR3 DNA: TGTGCCAGTATGGGGCAGGGGAATCAGCCCCAGCATTTT
J gene: TRBJ2-1; V gene: TRBV7-6; clone size: .; D gene: TRBD2; CDR3 protein: CASSPPTSGTYNEQFF; CDR3 DNA: TGTGCCAGCAGCCCCCCGACTAGCGGGACATACAATGAGCAGTTCTTC
J gene: TRBJ2-7; V gene: TRBV27; clone size: .; D gene: TRBD1; CDR3 protein: CASSFISSGGGYEQYF; CDR3 DNA: TGTGCCAGCAGTTTTATATCTTCAGGGGGCGGGTACGAGCAGTACTTC
J gene: TRBJ1-1; V gene: TRBV6-5; clone size: .; D gene: .; CDR3 protein: CASMEGDTEAFF; CDR3 DNA: TGTGCCAGCATGGAAGGGGACACTGAAGCTTTCTTT
J gene: TRBJ2-6; V gene: TRBV18; clone size: .; D gene: .; CDR3 protein: CASSSGTVSSGANVLTF; CDR3 DNA: TGTGCCAGCTCCTCCGGGACTGTGAGCTCTGGGGCCAACGTCCTGACTTTC
J gene: TRBJ2-3; V gene: TRBV7-2; clone size: .; D gene: TRBD1; CDR3 protein: CASSQWTGGPPDTQYF; CDR3 DNA: TGTGCCAGCAGCCAGTGGACAGGTGGCCCCCCAGATACGCAGTATTTT
J gene: TRBJ2-7; V gene: TRBV5-6; clone size: .; D gene: TRBD1; CDR3 protein: CASSYTRDRGRYEQYF; CDR3 DNA: TGTGCCAGCAGCTATACCCGGGACAGGGGGCGGTACGAGCAGTACTTC
J gene: TRBJ2-2; V gene: TRBV6-4; clone size: many; D gene: TRBD2; CDR3 protein: CASSASGSTGELFF; CDR3 DNA: TGTGCCAGCAGTGCTAGCGGGAGCACCGGGGAGCTGTTTTTT
J gene: TRBJ2-7; V gene: TRBV4-2; clone size: .; D gene: TRBD2; CDR3 protein: CASSHRPGLAGAWELEQYF; CDR3 DNA: TGTGCCAGCAGCCACCGCCCGGGACTAGCGGGAGCATGGGAGCTCGAGCAGTACTTC
J gene: TRBJ2-5; V gene: TRBV6-6; clone size: .; D gene: .; CDR3 protein: CAGADGYQETQYF; CDR3 DNA: TGTGCCGGCGCAGACGGGTACCAAGAGACCCAGTACTTC
J gene: TRBJ1-2; V gene: TRBV19; clone size: .; D gene: .; CDR3 protein: CASSPPEGRPNYGYTF; CDR3 DNA: TGTGCCAGTAGCCCCCCCGAGGGCAGGCCAAACTATGGCTACACCTTC